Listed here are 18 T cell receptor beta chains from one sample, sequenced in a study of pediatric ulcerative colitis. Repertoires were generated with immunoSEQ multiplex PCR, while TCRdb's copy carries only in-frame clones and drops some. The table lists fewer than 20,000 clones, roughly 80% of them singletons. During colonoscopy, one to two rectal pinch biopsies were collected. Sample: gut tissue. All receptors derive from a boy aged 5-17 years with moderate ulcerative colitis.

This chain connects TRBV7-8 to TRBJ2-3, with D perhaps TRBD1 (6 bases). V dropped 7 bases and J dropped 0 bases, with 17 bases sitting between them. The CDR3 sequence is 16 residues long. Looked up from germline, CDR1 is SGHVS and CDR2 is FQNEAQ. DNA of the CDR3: TGTGCCAGCATGGTTTCAATAAGGGGGAGCACAGATACGCAGTATTTT. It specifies CASMVSIRGSTDTQYF.

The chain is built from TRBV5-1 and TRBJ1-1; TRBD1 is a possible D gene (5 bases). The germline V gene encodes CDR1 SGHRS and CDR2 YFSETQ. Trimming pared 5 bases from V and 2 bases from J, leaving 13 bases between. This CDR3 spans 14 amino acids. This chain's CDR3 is CASRMQGSNTEAFF. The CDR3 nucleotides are TGCGCCAGCAGAATGCAGGGTTCCAACACTGAAGCTTTCTTT.

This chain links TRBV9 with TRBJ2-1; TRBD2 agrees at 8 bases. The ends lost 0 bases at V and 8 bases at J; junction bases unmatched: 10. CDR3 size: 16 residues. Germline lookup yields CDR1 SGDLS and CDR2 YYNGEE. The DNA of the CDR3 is TGTGCCAGCAGCGTAGTTCGGGGACTAGGGGCCGATGAGCAGTTCTTC. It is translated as CASSVVRGLGADEQFF. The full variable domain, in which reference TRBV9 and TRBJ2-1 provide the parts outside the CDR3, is DSGVTQTPKHLITATGQRVTLRCSPRSGDLSVYWYQQSLDQGLQFLIQYYNGEERAKGNILERFSAQQFPDLHSELNLSSLELGDSALYFCASSVVRGLGADEQFFGPGTRLTVL.

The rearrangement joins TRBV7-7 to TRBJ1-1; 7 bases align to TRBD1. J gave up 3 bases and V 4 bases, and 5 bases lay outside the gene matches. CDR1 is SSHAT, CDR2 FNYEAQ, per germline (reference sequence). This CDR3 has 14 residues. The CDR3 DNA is TGTGCCAGCAGCTCAGGGGGGGCAGACACTGAAGCTTTCTTT. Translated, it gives CASSSGGADTEAFF.

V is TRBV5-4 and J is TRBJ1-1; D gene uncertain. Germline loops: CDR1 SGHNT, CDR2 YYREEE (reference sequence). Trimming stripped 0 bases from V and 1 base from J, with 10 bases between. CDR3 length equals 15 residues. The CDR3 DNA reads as TGTGCCAGCAGCTTGGGCGGACGGCCGAACACTGAAGCTTTCTTT. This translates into CASSLGGRPNTEAFF.

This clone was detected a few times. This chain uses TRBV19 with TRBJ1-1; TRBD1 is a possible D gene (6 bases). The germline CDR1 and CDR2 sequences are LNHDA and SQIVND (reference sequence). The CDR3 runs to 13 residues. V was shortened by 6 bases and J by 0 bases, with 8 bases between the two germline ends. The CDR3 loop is CASRDSLNTEAFF. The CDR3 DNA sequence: TGTGCCAGTAGGGACAGCTTGAACACTGAAGCTTTCTTT.

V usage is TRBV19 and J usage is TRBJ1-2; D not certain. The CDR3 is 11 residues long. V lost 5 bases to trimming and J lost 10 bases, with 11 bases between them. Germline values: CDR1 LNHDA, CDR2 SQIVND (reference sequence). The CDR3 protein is CASSRELLYTF. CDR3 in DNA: TGTGCCAGTAGTCGGGAGCTCCTCTACACCTTC.

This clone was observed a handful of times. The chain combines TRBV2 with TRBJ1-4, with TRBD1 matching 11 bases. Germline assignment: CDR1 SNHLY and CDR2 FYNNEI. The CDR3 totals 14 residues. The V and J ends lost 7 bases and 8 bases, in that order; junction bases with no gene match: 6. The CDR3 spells CASNFGQGAEKLFF. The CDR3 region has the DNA TGTGCCAGCAATTTTGGACAGGGGGCCGAAAAACTGTTTTTT. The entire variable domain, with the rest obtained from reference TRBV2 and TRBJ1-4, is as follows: EPEVTQTPSHQVTQMGQEVILRCVPISNHLYFYWYRQILGQKVEFLVSFYNNEISEKSEIFDDQFSVERPDGSNFTLKIRSTKLEDSAMYFCASNFGQGAEKLFFGSGTQLSVL.

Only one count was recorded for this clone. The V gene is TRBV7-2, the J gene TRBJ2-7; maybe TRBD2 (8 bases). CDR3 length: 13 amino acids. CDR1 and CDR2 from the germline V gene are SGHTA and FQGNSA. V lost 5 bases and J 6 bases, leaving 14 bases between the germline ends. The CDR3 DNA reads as TGTGCCAGCAGCCGGGACAGCGGGGGCGAGCAGTACTTC. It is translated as CASSRDSGGEQYF.

The CDR3 reads CASMRGQVGSGYTF. The CDR3 nucleotides read TGTGCCAGCATGAGAGGACAGGTCGGAAGTGGCTACACCTTC. V is TRBV28 and J is TRBJ1-2, with 7 bases aligning to TRBD1. The ends lost 7 bases at V and 7 bases at J; junction bases unmatched: 12. Germline V gene sequence: CDR1 MDHEN, CDR2 SYDVKM. The CDR3 runs 14 residues.

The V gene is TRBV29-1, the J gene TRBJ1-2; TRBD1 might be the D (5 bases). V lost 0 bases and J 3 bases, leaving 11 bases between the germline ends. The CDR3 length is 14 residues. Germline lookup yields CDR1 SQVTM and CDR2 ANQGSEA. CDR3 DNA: TGCAGCGTTGAAGATAGGGGTGGGGACTATGGCTACACCTTC. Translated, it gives CSVEDRGGDYGYTF.

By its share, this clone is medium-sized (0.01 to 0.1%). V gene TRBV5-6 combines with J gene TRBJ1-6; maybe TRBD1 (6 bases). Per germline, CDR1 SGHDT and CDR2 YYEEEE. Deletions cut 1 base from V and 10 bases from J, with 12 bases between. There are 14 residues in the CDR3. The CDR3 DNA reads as TGTGCCAGCAGCTTGTGGACAGATTGGTCACCCCTCCACTTT. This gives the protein CASSLWTDWSPLHF.

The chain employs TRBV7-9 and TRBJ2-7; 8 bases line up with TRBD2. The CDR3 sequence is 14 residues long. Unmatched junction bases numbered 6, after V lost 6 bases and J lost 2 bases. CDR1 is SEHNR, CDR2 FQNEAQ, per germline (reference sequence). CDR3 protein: CASSTSGKTYEQYF. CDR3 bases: TGTGCCAGCAGTACTAGCGGTAAAACCTACGAGCAGTACTTC.

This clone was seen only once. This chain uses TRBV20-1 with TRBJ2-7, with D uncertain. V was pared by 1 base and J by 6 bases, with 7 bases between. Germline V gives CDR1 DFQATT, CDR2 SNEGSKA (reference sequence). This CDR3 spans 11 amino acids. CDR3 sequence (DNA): TGCAGTGCTAGAGTCTTATCCGAGCAGTACTTC. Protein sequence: CSARVLSEQYF.

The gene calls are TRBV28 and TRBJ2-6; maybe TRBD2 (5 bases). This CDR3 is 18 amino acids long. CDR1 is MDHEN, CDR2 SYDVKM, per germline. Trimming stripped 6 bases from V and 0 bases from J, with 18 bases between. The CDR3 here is CASSPTLPGSSGANVLTF. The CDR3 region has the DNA TGTGCCAGCAGCCCGACACTTCCGGGGAGCTCTGGGGCCAACGTCCTGACTTTC.

The CDR3: CASSPSNRAFSLHF. CDR3 coding DNA: TGTGCCAGCAGCCCTTCAAACAGGGCCTTCTCCCTCCACTTT. The V call is TRBV9, the J call TRBJ1-6, with D perhaps TRBD1 (6 bases). The V and J ends lost 4 bases and 14 bases respectively, with 19 bases between them. CDR3 length equals 14 residues. The V gene's germline CDR1 is SGDLS and CDR2 YYNGEE.

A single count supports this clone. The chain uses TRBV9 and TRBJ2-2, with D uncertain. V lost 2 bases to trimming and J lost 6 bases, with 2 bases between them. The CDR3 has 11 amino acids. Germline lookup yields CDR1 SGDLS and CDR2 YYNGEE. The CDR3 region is CASSVSGELFF. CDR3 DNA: TGTGCCAGCAGCGTCTCCGGGGAGCTGTTTTTT.

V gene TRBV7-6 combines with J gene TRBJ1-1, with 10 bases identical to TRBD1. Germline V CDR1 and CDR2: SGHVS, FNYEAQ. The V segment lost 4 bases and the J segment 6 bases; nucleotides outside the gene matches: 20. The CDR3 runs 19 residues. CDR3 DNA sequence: TGTGCCAGCAGCTACATCCGGGACAGGGGACCAAAAACCGAATCTGAAGCTTTCTTT. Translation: CASSYIRDRGPKTESEAFF.